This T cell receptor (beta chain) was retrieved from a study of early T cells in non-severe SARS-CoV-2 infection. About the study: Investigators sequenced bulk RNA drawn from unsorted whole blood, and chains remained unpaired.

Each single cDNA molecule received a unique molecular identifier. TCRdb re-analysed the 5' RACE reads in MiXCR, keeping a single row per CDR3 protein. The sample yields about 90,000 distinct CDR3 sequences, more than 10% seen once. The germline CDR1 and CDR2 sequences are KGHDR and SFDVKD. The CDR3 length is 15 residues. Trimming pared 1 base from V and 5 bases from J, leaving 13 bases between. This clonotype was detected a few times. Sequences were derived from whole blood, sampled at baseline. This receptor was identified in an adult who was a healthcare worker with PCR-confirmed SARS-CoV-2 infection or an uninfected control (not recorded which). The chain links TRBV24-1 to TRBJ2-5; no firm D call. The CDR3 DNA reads TGTGCCACCAGTGATTTTGGCGTTAAGAGGGAGACCCAGTACTTC. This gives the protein CATSDFGVKRETQYF.